A selection of T cell receptor beta chains follows, all from one sample in a study of OX40 agonist ivuxolimab in advanced cancers. TCRdb's table, derived via immunoSEQ multiplex PCR, lists solely in-frame clones and lacks some. The table includes around 110,000 clones, just under 95% detected once. This specimen consisted of CD4+ or CD8+ T cells sorted from blood, obtained in a trial of the OX40 agonist ivuxolimab. The receptors stem from an adult with an advanced solid tumor such as melanoma, head and neck, liver or kidney cancer. Each CDR3 is given with its conserved first and last residue. A D gene is named only where the DNA matches it firmly. For some rows the clone size is stated as once, few or many, or as a class when expanded; others skip it.

d_call,clone_size,v_call,j_call,cdr3_aa,cdr3_nt
.,once,TRBV19,TRBJ2-3,CASSMNAGPATDTQYF,TGTGCCAGTAGTATGAATGCCGGGCCCGCCACAGATACGCAGTATTTT
TRBD2,.,TRBV6-5,TRBJ2-5,CASRSQREYSETQYF,TGTGCCAGCAGGTCACAGCGGGAGTACAGTGAGACCCAGTACTTC
.,.,TRBV7-3,TRBJ1-1,CASSLLGMNTEAFF,TGTGCCAGCAGCTTATTGGGGATGAACACTGAAGCTTTCTTT
.,.,TRBV7-2,TRBJ2-7,CASSLDPGLSYEQYF,TGTGCCAGCAGCTTAGATCCGGGTCTCTCCTACGAGCAGTACTTC
TRBD2,.,TRBV4-2,TRBJ2-1,CASSQDAAGGPGEQFF,TGTGCCAGCAGCCAAGATGCAGCGGGAGGGCCGGGTGAGCAGTTCTTC
TRBD1,.,TRBV7-8,TRBJ1-2,CASSLGDSNYGYTF,TGTGCCAGCAGCTTAGGGGACAGTAACTATGGCTACACCTTC
.,.,TRBV29-1,TRBJ1-1,CSVVPWNRPGTEAFF,TGCAGCGTTGTTCCCTGGAATCGGCCGGGCACTGAAGCTTTCTTT
.,.,TRBV6-4,TRBJ2-3,CASSRLAFTDTQYF,TGTGCCAGCAGTCGTCTAGCGTTCACAGATACGCAGTATTTT
.,few,TRBV7-2,TRBJ1-5,CASKLGGDNQPQHF,TGTGCCAGCAAATTGGGCGGGGACAATCAGCCCCAGCATTTT
.,.,TRBV11-1,TRBJ2-3,CASSGYSSTDTQYF,TGTGCCAGCAGCGGCTACAGTAGCACAGATACGCAGTATTTT
.,once,TRBV19,TRBJ2-7,CASSINGGTPTYEQYF,TGTGCCAGTAGTATAAACGGGGGGACACCTACCTACGAGCAGTACTTC
.,once,TRBV5-8,TRBJ2-2,CASSLTGVGELFF,TGTGCCAGCAGCTTGACGGGTGTCGGGGAGCTGTTTTTT
.,.,TRBV27,TRBJ1-5,CASSLRSLRAGYSNQPQHF,TGTGCCAGCAGTTTAAGGAGCTTGAGGGCGGGGTATAGCAATCAGCCCCAGCATTTT
.,.,TRBV7-6,TRBJ1-5,CASSQSGDSYSNQPQHF,TGTGCCAGCAGCCAAAGCGGAGACAGTTATAGCAATCAGCCCCAGCATTTT
TRBD2,.,TRBV18,TRBJ2-2,CASSQGLAGDTGELFF,TGTGCCAGCTCACAGGGACTAGCGGGAGACACCGGGGAGCTGTTTTTT